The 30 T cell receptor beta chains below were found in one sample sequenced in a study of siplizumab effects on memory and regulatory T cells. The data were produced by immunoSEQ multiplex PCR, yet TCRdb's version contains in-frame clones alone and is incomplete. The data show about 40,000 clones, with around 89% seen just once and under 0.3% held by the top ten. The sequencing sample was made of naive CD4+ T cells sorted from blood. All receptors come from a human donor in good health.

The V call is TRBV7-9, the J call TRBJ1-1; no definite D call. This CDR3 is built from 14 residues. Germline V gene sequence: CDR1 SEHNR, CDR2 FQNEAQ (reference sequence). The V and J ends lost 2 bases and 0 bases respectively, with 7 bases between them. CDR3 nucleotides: TGTGCCAGCAGCTTATCGGGTCTGAACACTGAAGCTTTCTTT. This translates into CASSLSGLNTEAFF.

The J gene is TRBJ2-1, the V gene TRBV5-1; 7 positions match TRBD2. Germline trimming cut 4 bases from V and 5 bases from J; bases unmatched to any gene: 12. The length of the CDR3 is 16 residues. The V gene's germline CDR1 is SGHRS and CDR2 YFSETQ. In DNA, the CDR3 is TGCGCCAGCAGCACGGCACCGGGACTAACTCACAATGAGCAGTTCTTC. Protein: CASSTAPGLTHNEQFF.

The CDR3 DNA reads TGCGCCAGCAGCGGTGCTAGCGGTCCCTACAATGAGCAGTTCTTC. This translates into CASSGASGPYNEQFF. The chain joins TRBV5-1 to TRBJ2-1; 7 nucleotides line up with TRBD2. Germline V CDR1 and CDR2: SGHRS, YFSETQ. The CDR3 length is 15 residues. V lost 4 bases to trimming and J lost 2 bases; unmatched junction nucleotides: 6.

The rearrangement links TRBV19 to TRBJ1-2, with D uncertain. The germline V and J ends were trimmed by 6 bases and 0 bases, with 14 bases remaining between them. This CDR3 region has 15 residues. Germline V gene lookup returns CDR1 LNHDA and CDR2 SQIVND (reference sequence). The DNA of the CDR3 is TGTGCCAGTAGGCAGAGGGCCCCAACTAACTATGGCTACACCTTC. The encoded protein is CASRQRAPTNYGYTF.

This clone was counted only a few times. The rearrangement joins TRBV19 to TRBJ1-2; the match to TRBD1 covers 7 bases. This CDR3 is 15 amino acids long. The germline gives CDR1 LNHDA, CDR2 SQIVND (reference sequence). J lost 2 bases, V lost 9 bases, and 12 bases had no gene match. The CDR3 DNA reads TGTGCCAGCCGCCTATTCCAGGGACAGAACTATGGCTACACCTTC. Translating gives CASRLFQGQNYGYTF.

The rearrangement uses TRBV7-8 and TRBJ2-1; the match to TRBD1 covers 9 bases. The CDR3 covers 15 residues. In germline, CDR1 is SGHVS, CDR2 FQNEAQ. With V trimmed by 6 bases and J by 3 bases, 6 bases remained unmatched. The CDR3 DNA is TGTGCCAGCAGTCTCAGGGACAGGGTCTACAATGAGCAGTTCTTC. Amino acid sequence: CASSLRDRVYNEQFF.

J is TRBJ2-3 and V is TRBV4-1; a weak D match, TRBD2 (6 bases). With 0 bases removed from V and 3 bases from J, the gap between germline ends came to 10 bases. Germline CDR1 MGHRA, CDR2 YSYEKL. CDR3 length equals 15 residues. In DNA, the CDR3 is TGCGCCAGCAGCCAAGATGGGACTGGGACAGATACGCAGTATTTT. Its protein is CASSQDGTGTDTQYF.

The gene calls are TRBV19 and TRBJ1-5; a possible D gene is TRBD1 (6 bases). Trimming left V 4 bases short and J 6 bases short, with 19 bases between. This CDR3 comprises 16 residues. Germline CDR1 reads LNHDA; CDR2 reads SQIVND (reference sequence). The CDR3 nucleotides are TGTGCCAGTAGTAGTAAAACCGGGACAAGGTTTCAGCCCCAGCATTTT. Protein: CASSSKTGTRFQPQHF.

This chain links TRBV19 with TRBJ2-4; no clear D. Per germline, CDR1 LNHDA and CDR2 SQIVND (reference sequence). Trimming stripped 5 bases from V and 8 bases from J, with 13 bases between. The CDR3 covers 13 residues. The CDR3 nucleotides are TGTGCCAGTAGTTTCCTAGTTTTATACATTCAGTACTTC. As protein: CASSFLVLYIQYF.

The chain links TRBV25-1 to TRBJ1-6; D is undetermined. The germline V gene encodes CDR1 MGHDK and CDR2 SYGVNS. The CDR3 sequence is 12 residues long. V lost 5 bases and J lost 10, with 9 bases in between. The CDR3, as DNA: TGTGCCAGCAGTCCTCCCGGATCACCCCTCCACTTT. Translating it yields CASSPPGSPLHF.

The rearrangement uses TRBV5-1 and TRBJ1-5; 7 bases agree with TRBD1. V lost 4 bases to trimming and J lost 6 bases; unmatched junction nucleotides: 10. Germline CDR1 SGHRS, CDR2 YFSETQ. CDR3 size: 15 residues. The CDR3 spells CASSPGPQGGQPQHF. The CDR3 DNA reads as TGCGCCAGCAGCCCTGGCCCTCAGGGGGGTCAGCCCCAGCATTTT.

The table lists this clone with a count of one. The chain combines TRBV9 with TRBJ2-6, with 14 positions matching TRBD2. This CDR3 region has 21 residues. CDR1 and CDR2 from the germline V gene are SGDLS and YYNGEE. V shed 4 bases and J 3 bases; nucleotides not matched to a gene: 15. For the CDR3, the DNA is TGTGCCAGCAGCCCCCCCCCGGGACTAGCGGGAGAATATGGTGGGGCCAACGTCCTGACTTTC. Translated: CASSPPPGLAGEYGGANVLTF.

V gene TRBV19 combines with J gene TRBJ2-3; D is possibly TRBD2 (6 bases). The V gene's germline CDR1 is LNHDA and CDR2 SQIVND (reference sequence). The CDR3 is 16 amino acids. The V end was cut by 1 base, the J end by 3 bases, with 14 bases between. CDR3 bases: TGTGCCAGTAGTATAGTCCGGGACTGGAGAACAGATACGCAGTATTTT. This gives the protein CASSIVRDWRTDTQYF.

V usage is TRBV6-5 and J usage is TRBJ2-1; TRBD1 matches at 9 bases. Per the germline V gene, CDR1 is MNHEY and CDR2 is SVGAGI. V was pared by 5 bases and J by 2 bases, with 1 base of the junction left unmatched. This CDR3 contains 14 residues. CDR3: CASSRDRAYNEQFF. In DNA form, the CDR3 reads TGTGCCAGCAGTCGGGACAGGGCCTACAATGAGCAGTTCTTC.

Here the CDR3 DNA reads TGTGCCAGCAGTTTATTTGGTAGCGGGGGGGCCGAAGAGACCCAGTACTTC. This gives the protein CASSLFGSGGAEETQYF. This chain connects TRBV27 to TRBJ2-5; 11 bases are a match to TRBD2. The J segment lost 3 bases and the V segment lost 1 base, leaving 7 bases of the junction unmatched. CDR3 length equals 17 residues. Germline loops: CDR1 MNHEY, CDR2 SMNVEV (reference sequence).

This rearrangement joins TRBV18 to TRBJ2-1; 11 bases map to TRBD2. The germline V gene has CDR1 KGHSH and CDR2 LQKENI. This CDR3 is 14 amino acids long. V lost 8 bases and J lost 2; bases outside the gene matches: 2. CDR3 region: CASVGLAAYNEQFF. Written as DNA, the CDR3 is TGTGCCAGCGTGGGACTAGCGGCCTACAATGAGCAGTTCTTC.

In nucleotides, the CDR3 is TGCGCCAGCAGCTTAACAGGGGATTACGCTCAGCCCCAGCATTTT. Amino acid sequence: CASSLTGDYAQPQHF. This chain connects TRBV5-1 to TRBJ1-5; TRBD1 matches at 7 bases. This CDR3 is 15 amino acids long. With 2 bases clipped from V and 6 bases from J, the junction kept 8 bases outside the gene matches. Germline CDR1 SGHRS, CDR2 YFSETQ.

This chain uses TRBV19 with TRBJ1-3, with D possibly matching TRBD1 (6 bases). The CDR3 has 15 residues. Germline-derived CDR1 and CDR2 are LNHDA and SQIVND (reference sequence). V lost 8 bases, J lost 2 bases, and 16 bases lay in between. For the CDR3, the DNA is TGTGCCAGTGGATTGTCAGGGGCCACTGGAAACACCATATATTTT. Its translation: CASGLSGATGNTIYF.

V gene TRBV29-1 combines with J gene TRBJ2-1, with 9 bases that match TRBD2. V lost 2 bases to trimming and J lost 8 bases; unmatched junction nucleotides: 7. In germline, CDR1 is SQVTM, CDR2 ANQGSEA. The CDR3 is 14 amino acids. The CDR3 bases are TGCAGCGTTGAACGCGTAGCGGGGGTGGATGAGCAGTTCTTC. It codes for CSVERVAGVDEQFF.

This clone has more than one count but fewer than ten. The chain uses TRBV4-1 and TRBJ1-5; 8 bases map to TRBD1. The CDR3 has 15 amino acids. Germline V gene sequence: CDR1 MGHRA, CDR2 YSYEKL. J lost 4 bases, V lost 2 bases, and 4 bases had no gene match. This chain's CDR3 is CASSQLDRDNQPQHF. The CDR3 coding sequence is TGCGCCAGCAGCCAATTGGACAGGGATAATCAGCCCCAGCATTTT.

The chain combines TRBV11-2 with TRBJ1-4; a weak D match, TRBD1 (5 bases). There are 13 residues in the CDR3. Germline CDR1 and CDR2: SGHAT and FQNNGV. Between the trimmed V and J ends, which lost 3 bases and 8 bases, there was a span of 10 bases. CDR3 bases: TGTGCCAGCAGCTTCGGGGGGGGAGAAAAACTGTTTTTT. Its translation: CASSFGGGEKLFF.

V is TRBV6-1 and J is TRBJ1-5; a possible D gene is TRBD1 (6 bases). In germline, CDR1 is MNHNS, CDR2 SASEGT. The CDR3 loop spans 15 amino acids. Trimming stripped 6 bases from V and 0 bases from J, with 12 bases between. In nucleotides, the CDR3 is TGTGCCAGCAGCGATCTACAGGGTAGCAATCAGCCCCAGCATTTT. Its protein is CASSDLQGSNQPQHF.

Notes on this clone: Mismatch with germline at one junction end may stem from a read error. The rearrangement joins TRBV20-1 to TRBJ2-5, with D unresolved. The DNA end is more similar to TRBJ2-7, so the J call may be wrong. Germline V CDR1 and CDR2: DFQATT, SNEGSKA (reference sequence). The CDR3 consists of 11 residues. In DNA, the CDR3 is TGCAGTGCGACAATCTCCCACGAGCAGTACTTC. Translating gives CSATISHEQYF.

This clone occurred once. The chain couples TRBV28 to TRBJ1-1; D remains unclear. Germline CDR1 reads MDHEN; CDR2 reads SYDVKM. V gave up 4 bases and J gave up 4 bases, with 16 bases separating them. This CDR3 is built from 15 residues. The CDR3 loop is CASSSSRGVRTEAFF. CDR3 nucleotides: TGTGCCAGCAGTTCGTCACGTGGGGTGCGCACTGAAGCTTTCTTT.

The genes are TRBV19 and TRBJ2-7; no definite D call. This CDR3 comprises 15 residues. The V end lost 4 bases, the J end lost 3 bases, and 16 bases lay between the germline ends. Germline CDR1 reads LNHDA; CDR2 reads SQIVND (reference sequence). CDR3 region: CASSTQRNLGYEQYF. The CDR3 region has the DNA TGTGCCAGTAGTACGCAGAGGAATCTAGGCTACGAGCAGTACTTC. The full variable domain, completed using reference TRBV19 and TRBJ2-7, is DGGITQSPKYLFRKEGQNVTLSCEQNLNHDAMYWYRQDPGQGLRLIYYSQIVNDFQKGDIAEGYSVSREKKESFPLTVTSAQKNPTAFYLCASSTQRNLGYEQYFGPGTRLTVT.

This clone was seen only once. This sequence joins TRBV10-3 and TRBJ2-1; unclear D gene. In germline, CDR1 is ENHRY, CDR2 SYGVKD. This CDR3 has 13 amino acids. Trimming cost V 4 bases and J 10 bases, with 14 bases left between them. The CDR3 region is CAISGYGRKEQFF. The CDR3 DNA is TGTGCCATCAGTGGGTACGGTAGAAAGGAGCAGTTCTTC.

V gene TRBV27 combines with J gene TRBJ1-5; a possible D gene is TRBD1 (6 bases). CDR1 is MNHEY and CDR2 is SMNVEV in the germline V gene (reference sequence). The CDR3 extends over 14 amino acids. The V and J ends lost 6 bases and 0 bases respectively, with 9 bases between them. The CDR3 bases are TGTGCCAGCAGACAGGGCTATAGCAATCAGCCCCAGCATTTT. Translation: CASRQGYSNQPQHF.

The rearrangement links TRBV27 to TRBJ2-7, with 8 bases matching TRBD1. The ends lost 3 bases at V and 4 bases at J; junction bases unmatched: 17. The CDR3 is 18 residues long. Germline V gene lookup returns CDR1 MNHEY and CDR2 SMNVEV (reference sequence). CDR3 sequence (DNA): TGTGCCAGCAGTTTCTTTACACCTTATCAGGGGGCTGGATACGAGCAGTACTTC. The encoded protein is CASSFFTPYQGAGYEQYF.

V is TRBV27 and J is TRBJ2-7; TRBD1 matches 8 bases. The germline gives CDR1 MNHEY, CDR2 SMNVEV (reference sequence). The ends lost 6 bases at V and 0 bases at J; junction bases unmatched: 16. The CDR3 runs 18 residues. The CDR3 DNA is TGTGCCAGCAGCCCTTATGTCCCTCGACAGGGGTTCTCCTACGAGCAGTACTTC. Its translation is CASSPYVPRQGFSYEQYF.

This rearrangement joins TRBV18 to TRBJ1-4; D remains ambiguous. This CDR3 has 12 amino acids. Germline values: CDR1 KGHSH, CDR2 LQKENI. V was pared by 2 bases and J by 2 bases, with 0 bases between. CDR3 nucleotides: TGTGCCAGCTCACCAACTAATGAAAAACTGTTTTTT. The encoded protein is CASSPTNEKLFF.